The T cell receptor beta chain under discussion was sequenced for a study of memory CD4+ T cells and cytomegalovirus serostatus. Study summary: Donors were healthy Belgian adults, under 10 CMV seropositive and around 24 seronegative.

The repertoire was sequenced with immunoSEQ multiplex PCR; TCRdb's copy has only in-frame clones and lacks some. The sample lists 64,000 or so clones, 75% to 80% occurring once. Regarding the study as a whole: Each of 55 to 80 CMV-associated TCRbeta sequences occurred in one to five individuals.

A remark on this clone: Antigen unknown.

The sort gate was single viable CD3+CD4+CD8-CD45RO+ cells for memory CD4+ T cells. After thawing, CD4+ T cells were positively selected. The clonotype comes from an adult in good health and CMV-seronegative. Sequenced: memory CD4+ T cells from blood.

The CDR3 protein is CATSRDVLASSTDTQYF. CDR3 in DNA: TGTGCCACCAGCAGAGATGTTCTAGCGTCTAGCACAGATACGCAGTATTTT. This chain connects TRBV15 to TRBJ2-3, with D perhaps TRBD2 (6 bases). This CDR3 comprises 17 residues. The V end lost 0 bases, the J end lost 0 bases, and 13 bases lay between the germline ends. The V gene's germline CDR1 is LNHNV and CDR2 YYDKDF (reference sequence).